The next 9 T cell receptor beta chains were all read from a single sample in a study of T cell changes during pregnancy in multiple sclerosis. The table came from immunoSEQ multiplex PCR; TCRdb's copy has only in-frame clones and leaves some out. The sample has 50,000 to 80,000 clones; 91% are singletons. Sequenced material: CD8+ T cells from peripheral blood mononuclear cells, taken before pregnancy. These receptor sequences come from a female donor with multiple sclerosis, enrolled in a pregnancy study.

V and J are TRBV5-1 and TRBJ2-3, with 9 bases lining up with TRBD2. V shed 0 bases and J 5 bases; nucleotides not matched to a gene: 4. The length of the CDR3 is 15 residues. Germline lookup yields CDR1 SGHRS and CDR2 YFSETQ. DNA of the CDR3: TGCGCCAGCAGCTTGGGTGCGGGGGGGGGAGATACGCAGTATTTT. Residues: CASSLGAGGGDTQYF.

CDR3 DNA sequence: TGTGCCAGCAGCTTAGTCGGAACAGGGGAAAGATCTCGCTACGAGCAGTACTTC. Translating it yields CASSLVGTGERSRYEQYF. The chain has TRBV13 and TRBJ2-7; 7 positions match TRBD1. V was clipped by 1 base and J by 3 bases; unmatched bases: 15. CDR3 length equals 18 residues. Germline V lookup: CDR1 PRHDT, CDR2 FYEKMQ (reference sequence).

The chain links TRBV10-3 to TRBJ2-2; D is unresolved. V lost 10 bases and J lost 5, with 20 bases in between. The length of the CDR3 is 15 residues. Per the germline V gene, CDR1 is ENHRY and CDR2 is SYGVKD. CDR3 DNA: TGTGCCACCCTTAAAGAGGCCTACCCAACCGGGGAGCTGTTTTTT. As protein: CATLKEAYPTGELFF.

This chain joins TRBV4-2 and TRBJ2-1, with D maybe TRBD1 (5 bases). Looked up from germline, CDR1 is LGHNA and CDR2 is YNFKEQ. This CDR3 has 12 amino acids. V was trimmed by 1 base and J by 9 bases, leaving 7 bases between them. The CDR3 DNA is TGTGCCAGCAGCCAAGGGGGCGGTGAGCAGTTCTTC. Translated: CASSQGGGEQFF.

The V and J genes are TRBV5-1 and TRBJ1-1, with D tentatively TRBD1 (5 bases). Trimming pared 6 bases from V and 0 bases from J, leaving 9 bases between. The CDR3 covers 13 residues. CDR1 and CDR2 (germline): SGHRS, YFSETQ. The CDR3 DNA reads as TGCGCCAGCACCGGAGGGGTGAACACTGAAGCTTTCTTT. Translation: CASTGGVNTEAFF.

The rearrangement uses TRBV15 and TRBJ2-5; tentative D call: TRBD1 (6 bases). V gave up 5 bases and J gave up 2 bases, with 6 bases separating them. The CDR3 contains 12 residues. From germline, CDR1 is LNHNV and CDR2 YYDKDF (reference sequence). The CDR3 loop is CATSGQQETQYF. The CDR3, as DNA: TGTGCCACCAGCGGACAGCAAGAGACCCAGTACTTC.

CDR3 loop: CASSWTVNAFHIQYF. The DNA for the CDR3 is TGTGCCAGCAGCTGGACTGTTAACGCGTTTCACATTCAGTACTTC. The chain has TRBV13 and TRBJ2-4; perhaps TRBD2 as D (5 bases). The V and J ends lost 4 bases and 8 bases respectively, with 18 bases between them. Looked up from germline, CDR1 is PRHDT and CDR2 is FYEKMQ (reference sequence). The CDR3 is 15 residues long.

The rearrangement uses TRBV12-5 and TRBJ1-2; tentative D call: TRBD1 (6 bases). This CDR3 is 16 amino acids long. The germline CDR1 and CDR2 sequences are LGHNT and FRNRAP. The V gene lost 2 bases and the J gene lost 8 bases, with 21 bases spanning the gap. In DNA form, the CDR3 reads TGTGCTAGTGGTTTGTTCGCAGGGGACACCTCTAAAGGCTACACCTTC. Translated, it gives CASGLFAGDTSKGYTF.

This chain joins TRBV29-1 and TRBJ2-5, with a weak D call TRBD2 (5 bases). Trimming took off 4 bases at V and 6 bases at J, with 15 bases between the two ends. The CDR3 is 13 amino acids. Germline V CDR1 and CDR2: SQVTM, ANQGSEA. The CDR3, as DNA: TGCAGCGTTGCCCTACTGCGGGTAAAGACCCAGTACTTC. Translation gives CSVALLRVKTQYF.